The rows below give T cell receptor beta chains drawn from one sample of a study of blood T cell repertoires in COVID-19. The data were produced by immunoSEQ multiplex PCR, yet TCRdb's version contains in-frame clones alone and is incomplete. The sample consists of about 130,000 clones, 79% of them appearing once. What was sequenced was peripheral blood. The receptors stem from a man between 35 and 55 years old with active or convalescent COVID-19. Both conserved end residues are part of each CDR3. The order of the fields is V gene, CDR3 length, D gene, clone size, J gene, CDR3 protein, CDR3 DNA. D genes are given only for firm matches. Part of the rows lack a size; the others show once, few, many or a class for expanded clones.

TRBV18	18	TRBD2	-	TRBJ2-3	CASSPLGSSGFSTDTQYF	TGTGCCAGCTCACCACTTGGGTCTAGCGGCTTTTCCACAGATACGCAGTATTTT
TRBV4-1	15	-	-	TRBJ1-1	CASSQDIGRGGEAFF	TGCGCCAGCAGCCAAGATATCGGCAGGGGTGGGGAAGCTTTCTTT
TRBV7-8	15	-	-	TRBJ1-1	CASSLIPDSSSKAFF	TGTGCCAGCAGCTTAATCCCGGACAGCTCTTCTAAAGCTTTCTTT
TRBV19	14	-	-	TRBJ1-3	CASSGGLAGNTIYF	TGTGCCAGTAGTGGGGGACTGGCTGGAAACACCATATATTTT
TRBV5-8	13	TRBD1	-	TRBJ1-2	CASSFQGASGYTF	TGTGCCAGCAGCTTCCAGGGGGCCTCTGGCTACACCTTC
TRBV14	15	TRBD1	-	TRBJ1-1	CASSGGTVMNTEAFF	TGTGCCAGCAGCGGGGGGACAGTCATGAACACTGAAGCTTTCTTT
TRBV28	12	-	-	TRBJ1-2	CASTDDSSGYTF	TGTGCCAGCACTGATGACAGTTCGGGCTACACCTTC
TRBV5-6	15	TRBD2	-	TRBJ2-7	CASSLAGTRTPEQYF	TGTGCCAGCAGCTTGGCAGGGACTAGAACGCCCGAGCAGTACTTC
TRBV13	16	TRBD2	-	TRBJ2-1	CASSSPRLARYNEQFF	TGTGCCAGCAGCTCCCCCAGACTAGCGCGGTACAATGAGCAGTTCTTC
TRBV4-2	16	TRBD2	-	TRBJ2-1	CASSQEWLAGEGEQFF	TGTGCCAGCAGCCAAGAATGGCTAGCGGGAGAGGGTGAGCAGTTCTTC
TRBV2	16	-	-	TRBJ1-5	CASRWGDEYSNQPQHF	TGTGCCAGCAGGTGGGGGGATGAGTATAGCAATCAGCCCCAGCATTTT
TRBV20-1	11	-	few	TRBJ1-1	CSPTGNTEAFF	TGCAGTCCTACAGGGAACACTGAAGCTTTCTTT
TRBV28	14	-	-	TRBJ1-1	CASPSRRGQSEAFF	TGTGCCAGCCCCTCCCGAAGGGGTCAGAGTGAAGCTTTCTTT
TRBV11-2	12	-	-	TRBJ1-1	CASSYPGQEAFF	TGTGCCAGCAGCTACCCTGGACAGGAAGCTTTCTTT
TRBV6-5	15	-	-	TRBJ1-3	CASSPDSNSGNTIYF	TGTGCCAGCAGCCCGGACTCGAACTCTGGAAACACCATATATTTT
TRBV28	13	-	-	TRBJ2-1	CASSLTTPGGQFF	TGTGCCAGCAGTTTAACCACCCCCGGCGGGCAGTTCTTC
TRBV19	15	-	-	TRBJ1-6	CARLGRKRERSPLHF	TGTGCCCGCCTGGGTAGGAAGAGGGAGCGTTCACCCCTCCACTTT
TRBV21-1	13	-	many	TRBJ1-1	CAPIRNANTEAFF	TGTGCCCCTATCCGAAACGCGAACACTGAAGCTTTCTTT
TRBV11-2	14	TRBD1	-	TRBJ2-4	CASSSPRDRRVAYF	TGTGCCAGCAGCTCCCCCCGGGACAGGAGAGTTGCGTACTTC
TRBV7-2	14	TRBD2	-	TRBJ2-7	CASSSHPTSGGAYF	TGTGCCAGCAGCTCGCATCCAACTAGCGGGGGGGCTTACTTC
TRBV30	14	-	-	TRBJ2-7	CAWTPSGRIYEQYF	TGTGCCTGGACACCCAGCGGACGGATCTACGAGCAGTACTTC
TRBV7-9	14	TRBD1	-	TRBJ1-5	CASSDGTENQPQHF	TGTGCCAGCAGCGACGGGACAGAGAATCAGCCCCAGCATTTT
TRBV5-1	16	TRBD1	-	TRBJ1-3	CASSLYGQGSGNTIYF	TGCGCCAGCAGCTTGTATGGACAGGGCTCTGGAAACACCATATATTTT
TRBV28	13	-	-	TRBJ2-5	CASRPPGVETQYF	TGTGCCAGCAGGCCCCCGGGGGTCGAGACCCAGTACTTC
TRBV5-1	18	-	-	TRBJ2-4	CASSPTFRTVRAKNIQYF	TGCGCCAGCAGCCCCACTTTCCGGACAGTACGGGCCAAAAACATTCAGTACTTC
TRBV10-3	15	TRBD1	-	TRBJ1-4	CAISEGAPTNEKLFF	TGTGCCATCAGCGAGGGGGCTCCCACTAATGAAAAACTGTTTTTT
TRBV18	12	-	once	TRBJ1-1	CASSPTNTEAFF	TGTGCCAGCTCACCAACAAACACTGAAGCTTTCTTT
TRBV10-3	16	-	-	TRBJ2-5	CAISESVGFMRQTQYF	TGTGCCATCAGTGAGTCAGTAGGCTTCATGCGGCAGACCCAGTACTTC
TRBV12-5	14	-	once	TRBJ1-5	CASGLGGQTQPQHF	TGTGCTAGTGGTTTGGGAGGGCAAACTCAGCCCCAGCATTTT
TRBV6-5	12	-	-	TRBJ2-3	CASRAITDTQYF	TGTGCCAGCAGGGCCATCACAGATACGCAGTATTTT
TRBV11-2	13	-	-	TRBJ1-1	CASSLAGEWKAFF	TGTGCCAGCAGCTTAGCCGGGGAATGGAAAGCTTTCTTT
TRBV6-5	12	-	many	TRBJ1-5	CASGRGNQPQHF	TGTGCCAGCGGCAGGGGAAATCAGCCCCAGCATTTT
TRBV30	13	-	-	TRBJ1-4	CAWSTATNEKLFF	TGTGCCTGGTCGACAGCAACTAATGAAAAACTGTTTTTT
TRBV2	18	TRBD2	-	TRBJ2-5	CASSEGGPPAGGQETQYF	TGTGCCAGCAGTGAAGGGGGCCCACCAGCGGGGGGGCAAGAGACCCAGTACTTC
TRBV5-1	15	-	-	TRBJ2-3	CASRGASGSTDTQYF	TGCGCCAGCAGGGGGGCCAGCGGATCCACAGATACGCAGTATTTT
TRBV6-5	12	TRBD1	-	TRBJ1-1	CASSFADRRAFF	TGTGCCAGCAGTTTTGCGGACAGGAGAGCTTTCTTT
TRBV24-1	16	TRBD1	-	TRBJ2-3	CATRTGTGDVTDTQYF	TGTGCCACCAGGACCGGGACAGGGGACGTCACAGATACGCAGTATTTT
TRBV19	15	TRBD1	-	TRBJ2-2	CASRTGQVTAGELFF	TGTGCCAGTAGGACGGGACAGGTGACGGCCGGGGAGCTGTTTTTT
TRBV7-2	13	TRBD2	-	TRBJ2-7	CASSLTSGDEQYF	TGTGCCAGCAGCTTAACTAGCGGGGACGAGCAGTACTTC
TRBV2	16	TRBD1	-	TRBJ1-4	CASYRDRVTTNEKLFF	TGTGCCTCTTACCGGGACAGGGTTACAACTAATGAAAAACTGTTTTTT
TRBV5-1	17	TRBD2	once	TRBJ2-1	CASSFRGGPASRDEQFF	TGCGCCAGCAGCTTCCGGGGGGGCCCCGCCTCTAGGGATGAGCAGTTCTTC
TRBV6-2/TRBV6-3	13	-	-	TRBJ2-2	CASSSGSAGELFF	TGTGCCAGCAGCTCAGGGTCCGCCGGGGAGCTGTTTTTT
TRBV7-2	13	-	-	TRBJ1-1	CASSGQTNTEAFF	TGTGCCAGCAGCGGACAGACGAACACTGAAGCTTTCTTT
TRBV12-5	12	-	-	TRBJ2-5	CAWSGLGETQYF	TGTGCCTGGTCGGGGTTAGGAGAGACCCAGTACTTC
TRBV20-1	13	-	-	TRBJ1-2	CSASHRANYGYTF	TGCAGTGCTAGTCACAGGGCTAACTATGGCTACACCTTC
TRBV6-5	13	-	once	TRBJ1-1	CASSLGQNTEAFF	TGTGCCAGCAGCCTAGGACAGAACACTGAAGCTTTCTTT
TRBV2	13	-	-	TRBJ1-2	CASSEGRVVGYTF	TGTGCCAGCAGTGAAGGACGGGTCGTCGGCTACACCTTC
TRBV19	13	-	-	TRBJ2-5	CASSQTGQETQYF	TGTGCCAGTAGCCAGACAGGACAAGAGACCCAGTACTTC
TRBV15	17	TRBD2	-	TRBJ2-4	CATSRDHASGSKNIQYF	TGTGCCACCAGCAGAGATCATGCTAGCGGATCAAAAAACATTCAGTACTTC
TRBV10-3	16	TRBD1	-	TRBJ2-2	CAISGLRTGNTGELFF	TGTGCCATCAGTGGTCTTAGGACAGGGAACACCGGGGAGCTGTTTTTT
TRBV11-1	15	-	-	TRBJ2-2	CASTNPGVGTGELFF	TGTGCCAGTACCAACCCAGGGGTGGGGACCGGGGAGCTGTTTTTT
TRBV6-5	12	-	-	TRBJ1-1	CASSTTGTEAFF	TGTGCCAGCAGTACAACAGGGACTGAAGCTTTCTTT
TRBV6-5	16	-	-	TRBJ2-7	CASSYSRGIWGDEQYF	TGTGCCAGCAGTTACTCAAGGGGAATCTGGGGGGACGAGCAGTACTTC
TRBV3-1/TRBV3-2	21	TRBD1	-	TRBJ2-2	CASSQDGSSGIGQGNTGELFF	TGTGCCAGCAGCCAAGATGGGAGTTCGGGGATTGGACAGGGGAACACCGGGGAGCTGTTTTTT
TRBV24-1	16	TRBD1	once	TRBJ2-3	CATSDPGQGLTDTQYF	TGTGCCACCAGTGACCCGGGACAGGGTCTTACAGATACGCAGTATTTT
TRBV11-2	15	TRBD1	-	TRBJ1-2	CASSDYRGPNYGYTF	TGTGCCAGCAGCGACTACAGGGGGCCAAACTATGGCTACACCTTC
TRBV7-2	15	TRBD1	once	TRBJ1-4	CASTRGLRTNEKLFF	TGTGCCAGCACTAGGGGGCTAAGAACTAATGAAAAACTGTTTTTT